This TCR beta chain emerged from a study of patients and donors after allogeneic stem cell transplantation. The CDR3 is 16 amino acids. Germline trimming cut 6 bases from V and 0 bases from J; bases unmatched to any gene: 6. The germline CDR1 and CDR2 sequences are ENHRY and SYGVKD. This clonotype showed up just a few times. TCRdb analysed the RT-PCR reads with MiXCR anew, one entry per CDR3 protein. The sample lists 200,000 to 250,000 distinct CDR3 sequences, less than 15% occurring once. The receptor was isolated from a human donor who was either an allogeneic HSCT recipient or a stem cell or donor lymphocyte infusion donor (not recorded which). It is not recorded whose cells these are; they may come from a transplant donor. The chain has TRBV10-3 and TRBJ1-4, with 8 bases fitting TRBD1. Sequencing used blood, either unsorted or a sorted T cell fraction (not recorded which). The CDR3 DNA sequence: TGTGCCATCAGCGACAGGGGACGTGCAACTAATGAAAAACTGTTTTTT. Encoded protein: CAISDRGRATNEKLFF.